Listed here are 14 T cell receptor beta chains from one sample, sequenced in a study of blood T cell repertoires in COVID-19. Method: immunoSEQ multiplex PCR; TCRdb's copy keeps in-frame clones and lacks some. The table lists 110,000 to 150,000 clones, more than 75% of them singletons. Sequencing was done on a sample of peripheral blood. The origin of the receptors is a man between 60 and 75 years old with acute or convalescent COVID-19.

The gene calls are TRBV10-3 and TRBJ1-2; the D gene is possibly TRBD1 (5 bases). V was trimmed by 7 bases and J by 4 bases, leaving 13 bases between them. CDR1 and CDR2 from the germline V gene are ENHRY and SYGVKD. The CDR3 length is 13 residues. DNA of the CDR3: TGTGCCATCACGCGGGGGATCGGCTATGGCTACACCTTC. Its translation: CAITRGIGYGYTF.

The CDR3 bases are TGTGCCAGCTCACCCACGGAGGGGTCCTCCTACGAGCAGTACTTC. Amino acids: CASSPTEGSSYEQYF. The genes are TRBV18 and TRBJ2-7; TRBD2 is a possible D gene (6 bases). Per the germline V gene, CDR1 is KGHSH and CDR2 is LQKENI. The CDR3 sequence is 15 residues long. Trimming left V 3 bases short and J 0 bases short, with 12 bases between.

The V call is TRBV10-3, the J call TRBJ2-7; a weak D match, TRBD1 (5 bases). This CDR3 region has 11 residues. Germline V gene lookup returns CDR1 ENHRY and CDR2 SYGVKD. Trimming stripped 7 bases from V and 4 bases from J, with 8 bases between. CDR3 sequence reads: CAIKQEYEQYF. The CDR3 bases are TGTGCCATCAAACAGGAGTACGAGCAGTACTTC.

The chain uses TRBV7-9 and TRBJ2-5, with D maybe TRBD1 (6 bases). V was trimmed by 4 bases and J by 5 bases, leaving 11 bases between them. Germline CDR1 is SEHNR and CDR2 is FQNEAQ (reference sequence). CDR3 length: 13 residues. The CDR3 protein is CASSSGRGETQYF. The CDR3 region has the DNA TGTGCCAGCAGCTCCGGCAGGGGCGAGACCCAGTACTTC.

The chain has TRBV24-1 and TRBJ2-1, with 8 bases lining up with TRBD1. Germline V lookup: CDR1 KGHDR, CDR2 SFDVKD. V lost 4 bases to trimming and J lost 6 bases; unmatched junction nucleotides: 7. The CDR3 runs to 15 residues. CDR3: CATSDTQGVSNEQFF. The CDR3 bases are TGTGCCACCAGTGACACACAGGGGGTTTCCAATGAGCAGTTCTTC.

The rearrangement uses TRBV18 and TRBJ2-5; weak D call: TRBD2 (5 bases). CDR3 size: 16 residues. Looked up from germline, CDR1 is KGHSH and CDR2 is LQKENI. V lost 3 bases and J 5 bases, leaving 19 bases between the germline ends. The CDR3 loop reads CASSPLGIPLKETQYF. The CDR3 coding sequence is TGTGCCAGCTCACCCCTCGGGATCCCCCTTAAGGAGACCCAGTACTTC. The full variable domain, its missing parts supplied by reference TRBV18 and TRBJ2-5, is NAGVMQNPRHLVRRRGQEARLRCSPMKGHSHVYWYRQLPEEGLKFMVYLQKENIIDESGMPKERFSAEFPKEGPSILRIQQVVRGDSAAYFCASSPLGIPLKETQYFGPGTRLLVL.

This chain uses TRBV3-1 (or the pseudogene TRBV3-2) with TRBJ2-7; TRBD2 matches at 12 bases. Germline V gene data show CDR1 as LGHDT and CDR2 as YNNKEL (reference sequence). The CDR3 totals 17 residues. V lost 1 base and J lost 3; bases outside the gene matches: 7. The CDR3: CASSQGLAGESHYEQYF. The CDR3 nucleotides are TGTGCCAGCAGCCAAGGACTAGCGGGAGAGTCTCACTACGAGCAGTACTTC.

The chain combines TRBV19 with TRBJ1-5; D unresolved. The CDR3 extends over 15 amino acids. V was pared by 5 bases and J by 0 bases, with 11 bases between. Germline V gene lookup returns CDR1 LNHDA and CDR2 SQIVND (reference sequence). CDR3 bases: TGTGCCAGTAGTTATCGACAAGATAGCAATCAGCCCCAGCATTTT. Encoded protein: CASSYRQDSNQPQHF.

A single count supports this clone. The DNA for the CDR3 is TGCAGCGTTGTAAGGGGACAGGCACGGCCAAAGAACACTGAAGCTTTCTTT. This gives the protein CSVVRGQARPKNTEAFF. The chain is built from TRBV29-1 and TRBJ1-1; TRBD1 agrees at 8 bases. CDR1 is SQVTM, CDR2 ANQGSEA, per germline. Unmatched junction bases numbered 14, after V lost 4 bases and J lost 1 base. The CDR3 has 17 residues.

The chain combines TRBV30 with TRBJ2-7, with 7 nucleotides matching TRBD1. V shed 5 bases and J 3 bases; nucleotides not matched to a gene: 13. The CDR3 sequence is 15 residues long. Germline V gene lookup returns CDR1 GTSNPN and CDR2 SVGIG (reference sequence). The CDR3 here is CAWDRPRGGSYEQYF. The CDR3 coding sequence is TGTGCCTGGGACCGCCCAAGAGGGGGCAGCTACGAGCAGTACTTC. The complete variable domain, with remaining parts taken from reference TRBV30 and TRBJ2-7, reads SQTIHQWPATLVQPVGSPLSLECTVEGTSNPNLYWYRQAAGRGLQLLFYSVGIGQISSEVPQNLSASRPQDRQFILSSKKLLLSDSGFYLCAWDRPRGGSYEQYFGPGTRLTVT.

V gene TRBV11-3 combines with J gene TRBJ2-7; 7 nucleotides line up with TRBD1. V was pared by 3 bases and J by 1 base, with 6 bases of the junction left unmatched. The CDR3 extends over 15 amino acids. Germline CDR1 reads SGHNT; CDR2 reads YENEEA. CDR3 sequence: CASSLFTGVSYEQYF. CDR3 sequence (DNA): TGTGCCAGCAGCTTGTTCACAGGGGTATCCTACGAGCAGTACTTC.

The V gene is TRBV5-1, the J gene TRBJ2-3, with 10 positions matching TRBD2. V lost 5 bases to trimming and J lost 10 bases; unmatched junction nucleotides: 10. Germline V CDR1 and CDR2: SGHRS, YFSETQ. CDR3 length: 14 residues. The CDR3 region is CASSPSASGSSQYF. DNA of the CDR3: TGCGCCAGCAGTCCGTCGGCTAGCGGGAGTTCGCAGTATTTT.

The CDR3 is CASSLVGVGNQPQHF. The CDR3, as DNA: TGTGCCAGCAGCTTAGTAGGGGTGGGCAATCAGCCCCAGCATTTT. The chain uses TRBV7-8 and TRBJ1-5, with a tentative D call TRBD1 (5 bases). The CDR3 is 15 residues long. With 1 base removed from V and 2 bases from J, the gap between germline ends came to 9 bases. Germline assignment: CDR1 SGHVS and CDR2 FQNEAQ.

Worth noting for this clone: The same CDR3 arises from other DNA sequences in this sample as well. V usage is TRBV5-1 and J usage is TRBJ2-7; no reliable D call. Germline loops: CDR1 SGHRS, CDR2 YFSETQ. With 0 bases removed from V and 3 bases from J, the gap between germline ends came to 4 bases. This CDR3 has 12 residues. In DNA, the CDR3 is TGCGCCAGCAGCTTGGGAGGCTACGAGCAGTACTTC. It translates to CASSLGGYEQYF.